The 4 T cell receptor beta chains reported below all come from one sample, sequenced in a study of OX40 agonist ivuxolimab in advanced cancers. The library was built by means of the immunoSEQ multiplex PCR assay. In TCRdb, the immuneACCESS table is reduced to in-frame sequences with V and J assigned. These tables do not hold every clone; where another copy was compared, an unresolved V gene accounts for under half, and the others remain unexplained. For this sample there are about 73,000 clones; just under 90% appear just once. The ten largest clones take up approximately 0.5% of the sample. The source material was CD4+ or CD8+ T cells sorted from blood, sampled in a trial of the OX40 agonist ivuxolimab. These TCRs come from an adult with an advanced solid tumor such as melanoma, head and neck, liver or kidney cancer.

The J gene is TRBJ2-7, the V gene TRBV19, with 8 bases aligning to TRBD2. Germline V CDR1 and CDR2: LNHDA, SQIVND (reference sequence). Trimming cost V 5 bases and J 5 bases; bases outside gene matches: 8. The CDR3 covers 14 residues. CDR3 loop: CASSFGLAGDEQYF. The CDR3 coding sequence is TGTGCCAGTAGTTTCGGACTAGCTGGTGACGAGCAGTACTTC.

The genes are TRBV6-4 and TRBJ2-2; D is ambiguous. The germline V and J ends were trimmed by 3 bases and 1 base, with 9 bases remaining between them. Germline V gene sequence: CDR1 MRHNA, CDR2 SNTAGT. The CDR3 sequence is 15 residues long. CDR3 protein: CASSESSMNTGELFF. Here the CDR3 DNA reads TGTGCCAGCAGTGAATCGAGCATGAACACCGGGGAGCTGTTTTTT.

The rearrangement links TRBV19 to TRBJ2-1, with 8 bases identical to TRBD1. Germline V gene data show CDR1 as LNHDA and CDR2 as SQIVND (reference sequence). J lost 8 bases, V lost 3 bases, and 21 bases had no gene match. CDR3 length: 19 amino acids. CDR3 region: CASSMIRQGARIGAHEQFF. As DNA, the CDR3 is TGTGCCAGTAGTATGATCCGGCAGGGGGCGAGGATTGGGGCCCATGAGCAGTTCTTC.

The CDR3 DNA reads as TGTGCCAGTAGTATAGGGTCCGGGACTAGCACCGGGGAGCTGTTTTTT. Amino acid sequence: CASSIGSGTSTGELFF. The chain links TRBV19 to TRBJ2-2, with 8 bases aligning to TRBD2. After removal of 1 base from V and 4 bases from J, the junction contained 5 bases not matched to a gene. CDR1 LNHDA and CDR2 SQIVND come from the germline V gene (reference sequence). The CDR3 loop spans 16 amino acids.